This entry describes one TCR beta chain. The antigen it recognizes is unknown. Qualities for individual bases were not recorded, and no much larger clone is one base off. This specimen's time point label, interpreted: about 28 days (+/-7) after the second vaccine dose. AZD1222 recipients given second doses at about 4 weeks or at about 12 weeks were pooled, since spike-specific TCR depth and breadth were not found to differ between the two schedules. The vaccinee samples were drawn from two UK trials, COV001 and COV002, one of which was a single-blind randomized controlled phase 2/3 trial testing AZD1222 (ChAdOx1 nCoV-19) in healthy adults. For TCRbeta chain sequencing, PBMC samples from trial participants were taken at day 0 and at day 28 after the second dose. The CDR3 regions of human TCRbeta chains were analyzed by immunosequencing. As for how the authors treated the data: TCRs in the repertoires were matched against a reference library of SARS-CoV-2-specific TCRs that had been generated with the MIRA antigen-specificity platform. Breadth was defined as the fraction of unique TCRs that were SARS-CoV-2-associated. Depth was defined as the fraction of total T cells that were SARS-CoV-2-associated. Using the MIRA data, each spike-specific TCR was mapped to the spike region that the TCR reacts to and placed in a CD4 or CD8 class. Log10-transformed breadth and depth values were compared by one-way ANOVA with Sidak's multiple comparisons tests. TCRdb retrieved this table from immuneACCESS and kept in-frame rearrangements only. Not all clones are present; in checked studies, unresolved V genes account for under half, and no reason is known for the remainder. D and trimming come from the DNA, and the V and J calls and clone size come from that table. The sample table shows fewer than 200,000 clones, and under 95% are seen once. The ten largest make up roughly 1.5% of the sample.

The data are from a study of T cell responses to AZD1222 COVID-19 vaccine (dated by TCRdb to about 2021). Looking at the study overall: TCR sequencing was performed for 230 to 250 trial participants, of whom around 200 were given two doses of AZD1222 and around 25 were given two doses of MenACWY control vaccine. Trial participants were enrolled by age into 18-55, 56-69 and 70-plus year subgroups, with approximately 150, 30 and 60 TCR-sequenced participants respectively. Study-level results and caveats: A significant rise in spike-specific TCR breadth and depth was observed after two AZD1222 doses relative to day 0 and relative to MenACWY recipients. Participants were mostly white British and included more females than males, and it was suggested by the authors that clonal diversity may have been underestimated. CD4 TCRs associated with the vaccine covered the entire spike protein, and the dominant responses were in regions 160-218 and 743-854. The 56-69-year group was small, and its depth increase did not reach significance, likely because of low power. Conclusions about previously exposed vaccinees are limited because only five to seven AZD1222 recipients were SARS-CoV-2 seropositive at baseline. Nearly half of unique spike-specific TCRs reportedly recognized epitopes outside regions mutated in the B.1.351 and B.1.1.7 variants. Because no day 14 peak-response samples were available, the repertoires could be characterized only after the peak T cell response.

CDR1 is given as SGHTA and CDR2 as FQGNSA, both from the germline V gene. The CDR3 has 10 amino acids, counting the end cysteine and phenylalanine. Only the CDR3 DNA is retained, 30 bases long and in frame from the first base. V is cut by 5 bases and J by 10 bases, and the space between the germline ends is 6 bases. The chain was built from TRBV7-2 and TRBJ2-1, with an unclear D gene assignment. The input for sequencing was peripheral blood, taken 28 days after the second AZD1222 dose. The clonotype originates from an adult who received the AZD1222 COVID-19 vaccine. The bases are TGTGCCAGCAGCCAGCTCGAGCAGTTCTTC. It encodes CASSQLEQFF.